This T cell receptor beta chain was profiled in a study of cytomegalovirus exposure and HLA in healthy donors. This CDR3 region has 16 residues. V was clipped by 6 bases and J by 2 bases; unmatched bases: 11. CDR1 is LNHDA and CDR2 is SQIVND in the germline V gene (reference sequence). Remarks on this clone: The antigen is undetermined.

PCR amplification relied on 60 Vbeta primers (plus 13 Jbeta primers). Profiling relied on immunoSEQ multiplex PCR, and the TCRdb table lists in-frame clones only, not all of them. The sample lists approximately 120,000 clones; approximately 80% were seen once. Study-wide results and limits: The listing of 150 or so TCR beta chains classed them as cytomegalovirus-associated.

The chain uses TRBV19 and TRBJ2-3, with TRBD1 matching over 7 bases. This clonotype was sampled from a man between 18 and 29 years old in good health and CMV-seronegative. Sequencing input: PBMCs. The CDR3 protein is CASSSWTGQITDTQYF. The CDR3 nucleotides read TGTGCCAGTAGCTCTTGGACGGGACAGATCACAGATACGCAGTATTTT. Using reference TRBV19 and TRBJ2-3 for the parts outside the CDR3, the full variable domain is DGGITQSPKYLFRKEGQNVTLSCEQNLNHDAMYWYRQDPGQGLRLIYYSQIVNDFQKGDIAEGYSVSREKKESFPLTVTSAQKNPTAFYLCASSSWTGQITDTQYFGPGTRLTVL.